Listed below are T cell receptor beta chains from one sample, sequenced in a study of T cell changes during pregnancy in multiple sclerosis. Using immunoSEQ multiplex PCR, the repertoire was profiled, and TCRdb retains in-frame clones only, with some absent. The sample contains over 85,000 clones, approximately 90% of which appear only once. Sequenced here: peripheral blood, sampled in the second trimester of pregnancy. These receptors originate from a female donor in good health, enrolled as a control in a pregnancy study. CDR3s include the opening cysteine and the closing phenylalanine or tryptophan. The order of the fields is V gene, D gene, J gene, clone size, CDR3 DNA, CDR3 protein. The D gene is left open where the match is weak. Rows may omit the clone size; those that give it use once, few, many or a size class.

TRBV7-9,TRBD2,TRBJ2-1,NA,TGTGCCAGCAGCTTAGAGACTAGCTCGGCTGAGCAGTTCTTC,CASSLETSSAEQFF
TRBV4-3,TRBD1,TRBJ1-1,NA,TGCGCCAGCAGCCAGAAGGGACAGGGGAACACTGAAGCTTTCTTT,CASSQKGQGNTEAFF
TRBV19,TRBD1,TRBJ2-1,NA,TGTGCCAGTAGCGACAGGGGCTCCTACAATGAGCAGTTCTTC,CASSDRGSYNEQFF
TRBV7-9,NA,TRBJ1-2,NA,TGTGCCAGCAGCCAGGGCAGGGATGGAGGCTACACCTTC,CASSQGRDGGYTF
TRBV27,TRBD1,TRBJ2-1,NA,TGTGCCAGCAGCGAGACAGGGGGCCACTACAATGAGCAGTTCTTC,CASSETGGHYNEQFF
TRBV18,NA,TRBJ1-3,NA,TGTGCCAGCTCATTTTTGGAGGCTGGAAACACCATATATTTT,CASSFLEAGNTIYF
TRBV19,NA,TRBJ2-3,NA,TGTGCCAGTAGTCTCGGGGTGAGCACAGATACGCAGTATTTT,CASSLGVSTDTQYF
TRBV7-2,TRBD2,TRBJ2-7,NA,TGTGCCAGCAGCGATAGCGGGGGGGCCTCCTACGAGCAGTACTTC,CASSDSGGASYEQYF
TRBV19,NA,TRBJ1-3,NA,TGTGCCAGTACCTCAGGGGAAAACACCATATATTTT,CASTSGENTIYF
TRBV30,NA,TRBJ2-7,NA,TGTGCCTGGACCCAGGCCTACGAGCAGTACTTC,CAWTQAYEQYF
TRBV7-2,NA,TRBJ2-7,NA,TGTGCCAGCAGCCCGTGGGACAAGAGCTCCTACGAGCAGTACTTC,CASSPWDKSSYEQYF
TRBV7-2,TRBD1,TRBJ1-4,once,TGTGCCAGCAGCCGGACAGGGGGCGAGGAAAAACTGTTTTTT,CASSRTGGEEKLFF
TRBV30,TRBD1,TRBJ1-3,NA,TGTGCCTGGAGTGTACGGACAGGGAAGGGAAACACCATATATTTT,CAWSVRTGKGNTIYF
TRBV5-1,NA,TRBJ1-1,NA,TGCGCCAGCAGCAAAAAGGGGGACACTGAAGCTTTCTTT,CASSKKGDTEAFF
TRBV23-1,NA,TRBJ1-4,few,TGCGCCAGCAGTCAATCAGGGGAGGAGGCTAATGAAAAACTGTTTTTT,CASSQSGEEANEKLFF
TRBV27,NA,TRBJ2-7,NA,TGTGCCAGCAGTTTTAGGGAGAGCTCCTACGAGCAGTACTTC,CASSFRESSYEQYF
TRBV7-9,TRBD1,TRBJ1-5,NA,TGTGCCAGCAGCTTAGATCAGGGGGGTCAGCCCCAGCATTTT,CASSLDQGGQPQHF
TRBV14,NA,TRBJ1-1,NA,TGTGCCAGCAGCCGCCGGGAGCTCAACACTGAAGCTTTCTTT,CASSRRELNTEAFF